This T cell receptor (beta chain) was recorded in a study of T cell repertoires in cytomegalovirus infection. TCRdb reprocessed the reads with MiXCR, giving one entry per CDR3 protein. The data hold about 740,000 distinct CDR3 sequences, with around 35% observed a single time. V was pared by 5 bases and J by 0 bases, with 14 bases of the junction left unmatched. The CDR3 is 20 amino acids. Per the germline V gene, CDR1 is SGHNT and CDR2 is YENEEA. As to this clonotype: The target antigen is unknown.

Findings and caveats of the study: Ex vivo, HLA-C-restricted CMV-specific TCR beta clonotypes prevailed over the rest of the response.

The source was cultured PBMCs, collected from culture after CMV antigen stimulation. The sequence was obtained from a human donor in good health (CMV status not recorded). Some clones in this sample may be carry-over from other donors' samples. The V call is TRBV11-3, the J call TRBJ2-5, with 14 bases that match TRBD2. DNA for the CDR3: TGTGCCAGCAGCCGTTCGTGGGGGACTAGCGGGGGCACGTACCAAGAGACCCAGTACTTC. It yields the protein CASSRSWGTSGGTYQETQYF.